The 11 T cell receptor beta chains below were found in one sample sequenced in a study of CD8+CD57+ T cells in acquired aplastic anemia (dated by TCRdb to the late 2010s). These reads were obtained on an Illumina HiSeq 2000. Profiling of TCR beta VDJ combinations and CDR3 sequences used genomic DNA as the template. The public reads were reprocessed in TCRdb via fastp at Q25 and MiXCR, keeping in-frame beta chains. Rows with a matching CDR3 protein are joined into one entry that keeps the most common DNA and genes. Across this sample there are under 200,000 distinct CDR3 sequences, with about 50% seen only once. Jointly, the top ten make up more than 30% of the sample. The patients picked for sequencing were ones in whom flow cytometry had shown an expansion of CD8+CD57+ cells. The sequenced material came from sorted CD4+, CD8+, or CD8+CD57+ T cells (not recorded which) from PBMCs. All receptors derive from a human donor with aplastic anemia.

This clonotype was seen only a few times. The chain joins TRBV9 to TRBJ2-1; D is possibly TRBD1 or TRBD2 (6 bases each). Germline V gene sequence: CDR1 SGDLS, CDR2 YYNGEE. CDR3 length: 15 residues. V was trimmed by 2 bases and J by 3 bases, leaving 12 bases between them. Here the CDR3 DNA reads TGTGCCAGCAGCGTGGAGGGGGAAATCTACAATGAGCAGTTCTTC. This codes for CASSVEGEIYNEQFF.

The V call is TRBV28, the J call TRBJ2-5; D is possibly TRBD1 (5 bases). The V gene's germline CDR1 is MDHEN and CDR2 SYDVKM. The germline V and J ends were trimmed by 5 bases and 3 bases, with 13 bases remaining between them. The CDR3 consists of 14 residues. The DNA of the CDR3 is TGTGCCAGCAGTACTGGGGCAGGTGAAGAGACCCAGTACTTC. As protein: CASSTGAGEETQYF.

The chain joins TRBV9 to TRBJ2-7; 10 bases match TRBD1. Germline V gene data show CDR1 as SGDLS and CDR2 as YYNGEE. The length of the CDR3 is 15 residues. The V and J ends lost 4 bases and 9 bases, in that order; junction bases with no gene match: 13. The CDR3 DNA sequence: TGTGCCAGCAGCCCCCCGGGACAGGGGTCGGTAGGGCAGTACTTC. It translates to CASSPPGQGSVGQYF. The full variable domain, completed using reference TRBV9 and TRBJ2-7, is DSGVTQTPKHLITATGQRVTLRCSPRSGDLSVYWYQQSLDQGLQFLIQYYNGEERAKGNILERFSAQQFPDLHSELNLSSLELGDSALYFCASSPPGQGSVGQYFGPGTRLTVT.

This clonotype was counted ten times or more. The V and J genes are TRBV4-2 and TRBJ2-5; D could derive from TRBD1 or TRBD2 (5 bases each). The CDR3 sequence is 15 residues long. Germline assignment: CDR1 LGHNA and CDR2 YNFKEQ. The V gene lost 6 bases and the J gene lost 4 bases, with 18 bases spanning the gap. As DNA, the CDR3 is TGTGCCAGCAGTATAAACGACCGGGACGGAGAGACCCAGTACTTC. This sequence encodes CASSINDRDGETQYF.

This clonotype was counted many times. The V call is TRBV9, the J call TRBJ2-3; 8 bases are shared with TRBD2. V was pared by 4 bases and J by 4 bases, with 8 bases of the junction left unmatched. CDR3 length: 15 residues. Germline values: CDR1 SGDLS, CDR2 YYNGEE. The CDR3 is CASSWSGSVSDTQYF. In DNA, the CDR3 is TGTGCCAGCAGCTGGAGCGGGAGTGTATCAGATACGCAGTATTTT. The whole variable domain, filled in from reference TRBV9 and TRBJ2-3, reads DSGVTQTPKHLITATGQRVTLRCSPRSGDLSVYWYQQSLDQGLQFLIQYYNGEERAKGNILERFSAQQFPDLHSELNLSSLELGDSALYFCASSWSGSVSDTQYFGPGTRLTVL.

This clonotype was recorded many times. The chain employs TRBV5-6 and TRBJ2-7; possible D gene TRBD1, 6 bases. V was trimmed by 2 bases and J by 0 bases, leaving 15 bases between them. The germline gives CDR1 SGHDT, CDR2 YYEEEE. This CDR3 region has 16 residues. The CDR3 loop is CASSFEWGLSSYEQYF. Here the CDR3 DNA reads TGTGCCAGCAGCTTTGAGTGGGGGCTGAGCTCCTACGAGCAGTACTTC.

A few counts support this clonotype. V is TRBV4-3 and J is TRBJ2-2; TRBD2 matches at 10 bases. The germline V gene has CDR1 LGHNA and CDR2 YSLEER. The CDR3 runs to 15 residues. J gave up 3 bases and V 8 bases, and 6 bases lay outside the gene matches. The chain's CDR3 is CASVGLAFDTGELFF. CDR3 nucleotide sequence: TGCGCCAGCGTGGGACTAGCGTTCGACACCGGGGAGCTGTTTTTT.

The genes are TRBV7-3 and TRBJ2-7; D might be TRBD1 (5 bases). CDR1 and CDR2 (germline): SGHTA, FQGTGA. Trimming pared 2 bases from V and 2 bases from J, leaving 7 bases between. CDR3 size: 13 residues. The CDR3 DNA reads TGTGCCAGCAGCTTACAGGGCACCTACGAGCAGTACTTC. Its protein product is CASSLQGTYEQYF.

The chain has TRBV2 and TRBJ1-2; no reliable D call. V dropped 6 bases and J dropped 6 bases, with 8 bases sitting between them. Looked up from germline, CDR1 is SNHLY and CDR2 is FYNNEI. This CDR3 has 11 residues. The CDR3 region is CASRLTHGYTF. The CDR3 DNA sequence: TGTGCCAGCAGACTCACCCATGGCTACACCTTC. The entire variable domain, with the rest obtained from reference TRBV2 and TRBJ1-2, is as follows: EPEVTQTPSHQVTQMGQEVILRCVPISNHLYFYWYRQILGQKVEFLVSFYNNEISEKSEIFDDQFSVERPDGSNFTLKIRSTKLEDSAMYFCASRLTHGYTFGSGTRLTVV.

About this clonotype: The conserved phenylalanine or tryptophan is not found at the CDR3 terminus, so this likely reflects a read error. The chain joins TRBV20-1 to TRBJ2-1, with D perhaps TRBD1 (7 bases). The V end was cut by 8 bases, the J end by 4 bases, with 15 bases between. CDR3 size: 13 residues. Germline V gene lookup returns CDR1 DFQATT and CDR2 SNEGSKA (reference sequence). The CDR3 region is CSTGVGGYNEQFL. In nucleotides, the CDR3 is TGCAGTACAGGGGTGGGGGGTTACAATGAGCAGTTCCTC.

The chain has TRBV9 and TRBJ1-2, with 7 bases fitting TRBD1. The CDR3 totals 15 residues. CDR1 SGDLS and CDR2 YYNGEE come from the germline V gene. Trimming cost V 4 bases and J 5 bases; bases outside gene matches: 11. This chain's CDR3 is CASSITPGQPYGYTF. The CDR3 DNA is TGTGCCAGCAGCATAACACCGGGACAGCCATATGGCTACACCTTC.